This T cell receptor beta chain was documented in a study of memory CD4+ T cells and cytomegalovirus serostatus. Source study methods: Out-of-frame sequences were removed, leaving 2 million to 2.5 million distinct TCRbeta sequences. Assay used: immunoSEQ multiplex PCR; TCRdb lists only in-frame clones, some missing. V and J calls and clone size come straight from that table; D and trimming were deduced from the DNA. The repertoire includes about 75,000 clones, 60% to 80% of them detected once, and roughly 2.6% sits in the top ten. The sort gate was single viable CD3+CD4+CD8-CD45RO+ cells for memory CD4+ T cells. Regarding this clone: Antigen specificity is unknown.

Findings of the study overall: About two fifths of the roughly 150 known CMV-associated TCRbeta sequences appeared in CD4+ memory.

The CDR3 runs to 13 residues. Germline CDR1 SGHDN, CDR2 FVKESK. V lost 4 bases to trimming and J lost 4 bases; unmatched junction nucleotides: 1. The chain is built from TRBV14 and TRBJ2-3, with 8 bases aligning to TRBD2. The sequence came from an adult in good health and CMV-seropositive. Sequencing used memory CD4+ T cells from blood. CDR3 in DNA: TGTGCCAGCAGCCCGGGACTAGCAGATACGCAGTATTTT. Amino acids: CASSPGLADTQYF.